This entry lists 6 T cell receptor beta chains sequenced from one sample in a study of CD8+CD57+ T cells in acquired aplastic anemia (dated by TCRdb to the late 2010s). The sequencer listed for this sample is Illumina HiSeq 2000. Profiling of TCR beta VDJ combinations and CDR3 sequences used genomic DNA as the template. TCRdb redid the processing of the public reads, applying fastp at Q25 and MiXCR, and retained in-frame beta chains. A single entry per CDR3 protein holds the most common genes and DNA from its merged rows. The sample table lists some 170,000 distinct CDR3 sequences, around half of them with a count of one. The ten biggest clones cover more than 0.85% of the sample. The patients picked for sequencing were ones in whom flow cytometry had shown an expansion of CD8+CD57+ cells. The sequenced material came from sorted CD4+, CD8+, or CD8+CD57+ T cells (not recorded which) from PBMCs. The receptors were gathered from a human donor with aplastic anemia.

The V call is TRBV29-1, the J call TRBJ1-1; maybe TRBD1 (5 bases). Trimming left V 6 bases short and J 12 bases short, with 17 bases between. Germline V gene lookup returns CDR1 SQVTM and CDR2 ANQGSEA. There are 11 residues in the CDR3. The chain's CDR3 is CSVEPGDLPFF. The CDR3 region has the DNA TGCAGCGTGGAGCCCGGGGACCTACCTTTCTTT.

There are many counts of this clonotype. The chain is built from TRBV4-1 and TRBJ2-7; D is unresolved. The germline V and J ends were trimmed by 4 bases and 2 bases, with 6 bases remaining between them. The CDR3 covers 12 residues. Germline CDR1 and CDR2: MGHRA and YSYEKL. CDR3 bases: TGCGCCAGCAGCCTTCCGCCCTACGAGCAGTACTTC. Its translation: CASSLPPYEQYF.

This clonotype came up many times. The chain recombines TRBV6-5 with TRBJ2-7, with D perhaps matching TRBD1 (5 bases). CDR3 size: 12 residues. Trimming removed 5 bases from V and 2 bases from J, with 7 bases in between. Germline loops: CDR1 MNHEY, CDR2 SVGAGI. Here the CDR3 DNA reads TGTGCCAGCAGTACGGACACCTACGAGCAGTACTTC. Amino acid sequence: CASSTDTYEQYF.

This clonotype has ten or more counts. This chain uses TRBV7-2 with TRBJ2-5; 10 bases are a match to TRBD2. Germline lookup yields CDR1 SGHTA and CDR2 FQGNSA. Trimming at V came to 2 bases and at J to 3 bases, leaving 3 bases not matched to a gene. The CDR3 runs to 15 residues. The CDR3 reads CASSLSLAGEETQYF. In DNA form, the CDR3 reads TGTGCCAGCAGCTTATCCCTAGCGGGAGAAGAGACCCAGTACTTC.

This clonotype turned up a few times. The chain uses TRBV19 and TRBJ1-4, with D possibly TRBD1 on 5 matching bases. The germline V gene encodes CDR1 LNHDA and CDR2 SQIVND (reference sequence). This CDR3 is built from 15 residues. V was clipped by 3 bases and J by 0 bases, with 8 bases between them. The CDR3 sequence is CASSIPQATNEKLFF. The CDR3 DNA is TGTGCCAGTAGTATCCCACAGGCAACTAATGAAAAACTGTTTTTT.

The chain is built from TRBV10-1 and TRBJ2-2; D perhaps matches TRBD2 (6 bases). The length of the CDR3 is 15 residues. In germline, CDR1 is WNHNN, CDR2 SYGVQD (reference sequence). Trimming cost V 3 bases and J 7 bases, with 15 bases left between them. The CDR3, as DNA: TGCGCCAGCAGTGAATCTAGTAGGAGGGTCGGGGAGCTGTTTTTT. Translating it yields CASSESSRRVGELFF.